These T cell receptor beta chains were read from a single sample in a study of glioma-infiltrating T cells after dendritic cell vaccination. Profiled with immunoSEQ multiplex PCR; TCRdb holds only in-frame clones, not every one. Of 98,000 or so clones detected, 65% to 85% appear once; the ten largest clones hold 5.4%. Sample: blood, taken after dendritic cell vaccination. Every receptor here comes from a human donor with glioblastoma. The CDR3 runs from the conserved cysteine through the conserved F or W. Each record gives: J gene, D gene, V gene, CDR3 length, clone size, CDR3 protein, CDR3 DNA. A D gene is named only where the DNA matches it firmly. For some rows the clone size is stated as once, few or many, or as a class when expanded; others skip it.

>TRBJ2-5|.|TRBV7-3|15|.
CASSLGTVPQETQYF
TGTGCCAGCAGCTTAGGCACAGTCCCACAAGAGACCCAGTACTTC
>TRBJ2-3|TRBD1|TRBV27|14|.
CASTRTGATDTQYF
TGTGCCAGCACCCGGACAGGGGCCACAGATACGCAGTATTTT
>TRBJ1-2|.|TRBV5-1|13|.
CASSLDSHYGYTF
TGCGCCAGCAGCTTAGACAGCCACTATGGCTACACCTTC
>TRBJ1-2|.|TRBV9|14|.
CASSVAAGFYGYTF
TGTGCCAGCAGCGTAGCGGCGGGGTTCTATGGCTACACCTTC
>TRBJ1-3|TRBD1|TRBV30|16|.
CAWKITGTVSGNTIYF
TGTGCCTGGAAGATAACCGGGACAGTTTCTGGAAACACCATATATTTT
>TRBJ2-2|TRBD2|TRBV19|15|.
CASHQLAGVTGELFF
TGTGCCAGTCACCAACTAGCGGGAGTAACCGGGGAGCTGTTTTTT
>TRBJ2-3|.|TRBV7-3|13|.
CASSMDSLDTQYF
TGTGCCAGCAGCATGGACTCCTTAGATACGCAGTATTTT
>TRBJ1-1|.|TRBV30|13|.
CAWIRRTNTEAFF
TGTGCCTGGATCCGTCGGACAAACACTGAAGCTTTCTTT
>TRBJ2-6|TRBD2|TRBV19|17|once
CASSGTSGNVGANVLTF
TGTGCCAGTAGCGGGACTAGCGGGAATGTTGGGGCCAACGTCCTGACTTTC
>TRBJ2-5|.|TRBV2|16|.
CAISLGLATTQETQYF
TGTGCCATCTCACTGGGCCTAGCGACCACCCAAGAGACCCAGTACTTC
>TRBJ2-3|TRBD2|TRBV9|15|few
CASGRLAGRTDTQYF
TGTGCCAGCGGTAGACTAGCGGGTCGCACAGATACGCAGTATTTT
>TRBJ1-1|.|TRBV6-1|11|.
CASSGYTEAFF
TGTGCCAGCAGCGGGTATACTGAAGCTTTCTTT
>TRBJ1-2|.|TRBV6-5|14|.
CASSSGIPYGGYTF
TGTGCCAGCAGTTCCGGGATCCCCTATGGTGGCTACACCTTC
>TRBJ2-7|.|TRBV5-6|11|.
CASSSFSEQYF
TGTGCCAGCAGCTCGTTCAGCGAGCAGTACTTC
>TRBJ1-2|TRBD1|TRBV5-1|14|.
CASSPQGGGEGYTF
TGCGCCAGCAGCCCCCAGGGGGGTGGGGAAGGCTACACCTTC
>TRBJ1-2|.|TRBV6-6|15|.
CASSPKTGSNYGYTF
TGTGCCAGCAGTCCGAAGACAGGATCTAACTATGGCTACACCTTC
>TRBJ1-1|.|TRBV5-4|12|.
CASSLSGTEAFF
TGTGCCAGCAGCTTGTCGGGCACTGAAGCTTTCTTT
>TRBJ1-1|.|TRBV18|13|.
CASSPNGDGEAFF
TGTGCCAGCTCACCAAACGGGGATGGTGAAGCTTTCTTT
>TRBJ2-3|.|TRBV2|14|.
CASRRTESTDTQYF
TGTGCCAGCAGGCGGACAGAAAGCACAGATACGCAGTATTTT
>TRBJ2-3|.|TRBV11-2|15|.
CASSLEGAGADTQYF
TGTGCCAGCAGCTTGGAGGGGGCTGGGGCAGATACGCAGTATTTT
>TRBJ2-4|TRBD2|TRBV4-1|18|.
CASSLNGLADLKGDIQYF
TGCGCCAGCAGCCTCAACGGACTAGCGGACTTAAAAGGGGACATTCAGTACTTC
>TRBJ2-1|.|TRBV18|15|.
CASSVTGSSYNEQFF
TGTGCCAGCTCAGTCACAGGGAGCTCCTACAATGAGCAGTTCTTC
>TRBJ2-3|.|TRBV5-1|14|.
CASSLGGIPDTQYF
TGCGCCAGCAGCTTAGGGGGTATACCAGATACGCAGTATTTT
>TRBJ1-5|.|TRBV28|13|.
CASSPSGVQPQHF
TGTGCCAGCAGCCCAAGCGGGGTTCAGCCCCAGCATTTT
>TRBJ2-7|TRBD2|TRBV2|11|few
CASSRLARQYF
TGTGCCAGCAGTCGACTAGCCAGGCAGTACTTC
>TRBJ1-2|.|TRBV6-5|14|.
CASSYSEYNYGYTF
TGTGCCAGCAGTTACTCCGAGTATAACTATGGCTACACCTTC
>TRBJ2-2|.|TRBV9|13|.
CARTALKPGELFF
TGTGCCAGGACAGCCCTCAAACCGGGGGAGCTGTTTTTT
>TRBJ1-5|TRBD1|TRBV4-1|16|.
CASSPDRDEAFQPQHF
TGCGCCAGCAGCCCGGACAGGGATGAAGCTTTTCAGCCCCAGCATTTT
>TRBJ1-2|.|TRBV18|14|.
CASSPGEAVHGYTF
TGTGCCAGCTCACCGGGAGAGGCAGTCCATGGCTACACCTTC
>TRBJ2-5|TRBD1|TRBV29-1|14|.
CSVSGTGGAETQYF
TGCAGCGTTTCCGGGACAGGGGGCGCGGAGACCCAGTACTTC
>TRBJ2-3|.|TRBV4-2|14|once
CASSQGRASDTQYF
TGTGCCAGCAGCCAAGGCAGGGCATCAGATACGCAGTATTTT
>TRBJ2-1|.|TRBV25-1|11|.
CASRRYNEQFF
TGTGCCAGCAGGAGATACAATGAGCAGTTCTTC
>TRBJ2-3|.|TRBV11-2|14|.
CASSPLTSTDTQYF
TGTGCCAGCAGCCCGTTGACTAGCACAGATACGCAGTATTTT
>TRBJ1-4|TRBD1|TRBV2|15|.
CASNRDSEINEKLFF
TGTGCCAGCAACCGGGACAGCGAAATTAATGAAAAACTGTTTTTT
>TRBJ2-3|.|TRBV7-8|15|few
CASSLIVQGSDTQYF
TGTGCCAGCAGCTTAATAGTACAGGGCTCAGATACGCAGTATTTT
>TRBJ1-3|.|TRBV18|14|few
CASSPWGAGNTIYF
TGTGCCAGCTCACCTTGGGGCGCCGGAAACACCATATATTTT
>TRBJ2-7|TRBD2|TRBV5-1|15|.
CASSFGLAGVGEQYF
TGCGCCAGCAGCTTCGGACTAGCGGGAGTTGGGGAGCAGTACTTC
>TRBJ1-1|.|TRBV28|13|.
CASSFPGSTEAFF
TGTGCCAGCAGTTTCCCAGGTTCCACTGAAGCTTTCTTT
>TRBJ1-2|TRBD1|TRBV29-1|15|.
CSPAPDRGLQNGYTF
TGCAGCCCCGCCCCGGACAGGGGGCTTCAAAATGGCTACACCTTC
>TRBJ2-6|.|TRBV21-1|17|.
CASSKGRAGAGANVLTF
TGTGCCAGCAGCAAGGGTAGGGCGGGGGCTGGGGCCAACGTCCTGACTTTC
>TRBJ1-4|TRBD1|TRBV7-2|15|.
CASSVTGATNEKLFF
TGTGCCAGCAGTGTTACAGGGGCAACTAATGAAAAACTGTTTTTT
>TRBJ2-5|.|TRBV6-6|13|once
CATKGQGEETQYF
TGTGCCACTAAGGGACAAGGAGAAGAGACCCAGTACTTC
>TRBJ2-5|TRBD1|TRBV5-4|16|.
CASSSRTGGSGETQYF
TGTGCCAGCAGCAGCCGGACAGGGGGCTCGGGAGAGACCCAGTACTTC
>TRBJ2-7|TRBD2|TRBV28|16|.
CASSPIQTSVAYEQYF
TGTGCCAGCAGTCCCATCCAAACTAGCGTCGCCTACGAGCAGTACTTC
>TRBJ2-1|TRBD1|TRBV10-3|13|.
CAISEPGGNEQFF
TGTGCCATCAGTGAGCCAGGGGGCAATGAGCAGTTCTTC
>TRBJ1-4|.|TRBV2|13|.
CASSEEGVRRLFF
TGTGCCAGCAGTGAAGAAGGGGTCCGTAGGCTGTTTTTT
>TRBJ2-5|TRBD2|TRBV5-1|17|.
CASSFLPSGRYQETQYF
TGCGCCAGCAGCTTTTTACCTAGCGGGAGGTACCAAGAGACCCAGTACTTC
>TRBJ2-1|TRBD2|TRBV11-2|15|once
CASSGLAASYNEQFF
TGTGCCAGCAGCGGCCTAGCGGCATCCTACAATGAGCAGTTCTTC
>TRBJ1-2|.|TRBV28|13|.
CASSPRPDYGYTF
TGTGCCAGCAGTCCTAGACCCGACTATGGCTACACCTTC
>TRBJ2-4|TRBD1|TRBV27|13|.
CASTTGAQNIQYF
TGTGCCAGCACTACAGGGGCGCAAAACATTCAGTACTTC
>TRBJ1-1|TRBD1|TRBV2|14|.
CASRLQGAPTEAFF
TGTGCCAGCAGACTACAGGGGGCGCCCACTGAAGCTTTCTTT